The 16 T cell receptor beta chains given below trace back to one sample, sequenced in a study of blood T cell repertoires in COVID-19. Measured with immunoSEQ multiplex PCR; TCRdb has only the in-frame clones, and not every one. Among approximately 130,000 clones, about 85% were seen once, and the ten largest hold 8% to 10%. Sequenced sample: peripheral blood. The receptors were sampled from a man aged 35-49 years with active or convalescent COVID-19.

V is TRBV9 and J is TRBJ1-2; 11 bases fit TRBD1. The V gene's germline CDR1 is SGDLS and CDR2 YYNGEE. After removal of 0 bases from V and 0 bases from J, the junction contained 7 bases not matched to a gene. The CDR3 is made up of 18 amino acids. The CDR3, as DNA: TGTGCCAGCAGCGTAGAGGGGACAGGGGGGATAACTAACTATGGCTACACCTTC. It is translated as CASSVEGTGGITNYGYTF. Full variable domain (rest looked up from reference TRBV9 and TRBJ1-2): DSGVTQTPKHLITATGQRVTLRCSPRSGDLSVYWYQQSLDQGLQFLIQYYNGEERAKGNILERFSAQQFPDLHSELNLSSLELGDSALYFCASSVEGTGGITNYGYTFGSGTRLTVV.

The genes are TRBV24-1 and TRBJ1-5; 11 nucleotides match TRBD1. CDR1 is KGHDR and CDR2 is SFDVKD in the germline V gene. This CDR3 has 16 residues. The V and J ends lost 4 bases and 5 bases, in that order; junction bases with no gene match: 6. The CDR3 DNA follows: TGTGCCACCAGTGACGGCGGGACAGGGGGAGATCAGCCCCAGCATTTT. Amino acids: CATSDGGTGGDQPQHF.

The rearrangement joins TRBV1 to TRBJ2-2; no DNA check was done on the table's D call, TRBD1. TRBV1 is a known pseudogene. CDR3 size: 12 residues. CDR3 nucleotide sequence: TGCACCAGCAACAGGGTCCGCGGGGAGCTGTTTTTT. Its translation: CTSNRVRGELFF.

The chain recombines TRBV5-4 with TRBJ2-2; 10 bases fit TRBD1. The V gene's germline CDR1 is SGHNT and CDR2 YYREEE (reference sequence). Trimming took 3 bases from V and 0 from J; bases not matched to a gene: 5. The CDR3 length is 17 residues. The CDR3 here is CASSSPTGGANTGELFF. The CDR3 nucleotides are TGTGCCAGCAGCTCCCCGACAGGGGGCGCGAACACCGGGGAGCTGTTTTTT.

This clone was observed a few times. The V call is TRBV6-5, the J call TRBJ2-7, with 11 bases lining up with TRBD2. Germline V gives CDR1 MNHEY, CDR2 SVGAGI. This CDR3 spans 15 amino acids. Losses at the gene ends were 7 bases for V and 5 bases for J; bases not matched to a gene: 10. In DNA, the CDR3 is TGTGCCAGCATTTCGCTAGCGGGGGGAGGGGACGAGCAGTACTTC. It encodes CASISLAGGGDEQYF.

There are a few counts of this clone. This chain connects TRBV7-3 to TRBJ2-5, with 8 bases fitting TRBD2. Per the germline V gene, CDR1 is SGHTA and CDR2 is FQGTGA. This CDR3 has 15 amino acids. J gave up 3 bases and V 2 bases, and 5 bases lay outside the gene matches. The CDR3 DNA reads TGTGCCAGCAGCTTATACGCGGGAGGCGAAGAGACCCAGTACTTC. Its protein product is CASSLYAGGEETQYF.

The V gene is TRBV19, the J gene TRBJ1-1; 7 bases are shared with TRBD1. This CDR3 is built from 14 residues. V gave up 5 bases and J gave up 4 bases; unmatched junction bases: 7. Germline values: CDR1 LNHDA, CDR2 SQIVND (reference sequence). The CDR3 loop is CASSAGQVSTEAFF. The CDR3 DNA reads as TGTGCCAGTAGTGCCGGACAGGTAAGCACTGAAGCTTTCTTT.

The chain combines TRBV7-8 with TRBJ1-2, with TRBD1 matching over 9 bases. With V trimmed by 3 bases and J by 7 bases, 18 bases remained unmatched. The CDR3 spans 18 residues. Germline V CDR1 and CDR2: SGHVS, FQNEAQ. CDR3 nucleotides: TGTGCCAGCAGCTTCCAACGAGGGGACAGGGCTTCTTCTGGTGGCTACACCTTC. Translated, it gives CASSFQRGDRASSGGYTF.

The sample holds one count of this clone. The V and J genes are TRBV6-2 or TRBV6-3 and TRBJ1-5; 9 nucleotides align to TRBD1. CDR3 length: 15 residues. The V and J ends lost 5 bases and 4 bases, in that order; junction bases with no gene match: 6. The germline V gene has CDR1 MNHEY and CDR2 SVGEGT. The chain's CDR3 is CASSGMGQGNQPQHF. The CDR3 DNA reads as TGTGCCAGCAGTGGGATGGGACAGGGAAATCAGCCCCAGCATTTT.

J is TRBJ1-4 and V is TRBV6-5; no firm D call. The germline CDR1 and CDR2 sequences are MNHEY and SVGAGI. The CDR3 is 14 residues long. V lost 2 bases and J lost 4, with 8 bases in between. CDR3 nucleotide sequence: TGTGCCAGCAGTTACACGCAGAATAATGAAAAACTGTTTTTT. As protein: CASSYTQNNEKLFF.

This chain connects TRBV27 to TRBJ2-1; 7 positions agree with TRBD1. The germline V gene encodes CDR1 MNHEY and CDR2 SMNVEV (reference sequence). The CDR3 has 14 residues. V trimming: 2 bases; J trimming: 9 bases; junction bases outside the gene matches: 7. DNA for the CDR3: TGTGCCAGCAGTTTACCCCAAACAGGGGCTGAGCAGTTCTTC. Translated: CASSLPQTGAEQFF.

V gene TRBV2 combines with J gene TRBJ1-2, with 10 bases matching TRBD1. The V and J ends lost 6 bases and 3 bases, in that order; junction bases with no gene match: 4. This CDR3 is built from 14 residues. Looked up from germline, CDR1 is SNHLY and CDR2 is FYNNEI. DNA for the CDR3: TGTGCCAGCAGAGCCGGGACAGGGGACTATGGCTACACCTTC. Amino acids: CASRAGTGDYGYTF.

The rearrangement uses TRBV11-1 and TRBJ2-5; TRBD2 agrees at 12 bases. In germline, CDR1 is SGHAT, CDR2 FQDESV (reference sequence). V dropped 4 bases and J dropped 7; count of bases not matched to a gene: 4. The CDR3 has 14 amino acids. The CDR3: CASSSSGGAGTQYF. For the CDR3, the DNA is TGTGCCAGCAGCTCTAGCGGGGGGGCCGGGACCCAGTACTTC.

The rearrangement joins TRBV3-1 (or the pseudogene TRBV3-2) to TRBJ2-7; no reliable D call. The CDR3 contains 15 residues. Per the germline V gene, CDR1 is LGHDT and CDR2 is YNNKEL (reference sequence). V was trimmed by 3 bases and J by 2 bases, leaving 14 bases between them. The CDR3 region has the DNA TGTGCCAGCAGCCAGATCAGTACGTCTGCCTACGAGCAGTACTTC. It yields the protein CASSQISTSAYEQYF.

The genes are TRBV7-9 and TRBJ1-1; no clear D. CDR1 is SEHNR, CDR2 FQNEAQ, per germline (reference sequence). There are 16 residues in the CDR3. V lost 4 bases to trimming and J lost 0 bases, with 15 bases between them. The CDR3 DNA follows: TGTGCCAGCAGCTCCCTACCTGGACTGATGAACACTGAAGCTTTCTTT. This gives the protein CASSSLPGLMNTEAFF.

This clone has only one observation. CDR3 in DNA: TGTGCCACCCAGGACAGGGGGTCGCGGGAGCTGTTTTTT. This codes for CATQDRGSRELFF. V and J are TRBV10-3 and TRBJ2-2; 10 bases are a match to TRBD1. Unmatched junction bases numbered 8, after V lost 10 bases and J lost 9 bases. The germline V gene encodes CDR1 ENHRY and CDR2 SYGVKD. The CDR3 extends over 13 amino acids.